This paragraph reports one T cell receptor (beta chain). The antigen it binds to is not known. Base-call qualities are not available, and no considerably larger clone is one nucleotide away. This record belongs to a study of blood T cell repertoires in COVID-19 (TCRdb year 2020). Broadly, across the study: Samples from collaborators originated in the United States, Italy and Spain and spanned both the acute and convalescent phases of COVID-19. The repertoires were released in a freely available public database intended as a resource for research on the immune response to SARS-CoV-2. Where available, HLA class I and class II types were taken from metadata supplied by the sample provider and were not determined by assay-based typing. The samples were drawn from the first 160 participants of the ongoing ImmuneRACE study and from 950 to 1,500 subjects provided by 6 global collaborators. The dataset comprised deeply sampled blood TCRbeta repertoires from subjects exposed to, actively infected with, or recovered from COVID-19. The material from the prospective study consisted of cDNA or gDNA derived from T cells, B-cell-depleted T cells, or PBMCs. A de-identified subject ID, COVID-19 status, age in years and sex were almost always included in the sample metadata.

TCRbeta CDR3 regions were amplified from genomic DNA by means of the immunoSEQ Assay, a bias-controlled multiplex PCR. The original pipeline was this. Nucleated cell counts per sample were estimated from amplification of reference gene primers within the assay. To quantify the absolute abundance of each unique TCRbeta CDR3 rearrangement, sequence reads were collapsed and filtered. Productive Simpson clonality was computed per sample as the square root of Simpson's diversity index over productive rearrangements. TCRdb carries this immuneACCESS record with in-frame sequences only. Its versions omit some clonotypes, under half of them owing to an unresolved V gene in the studies checked, with the rest unexplained. The DNA gave D and trimming, while V, J and clone size come from that table. The sample table shows nearly 50,000 clones, and over 75% are seen once. Under 6% of the sample lies in the top ten.

Study-wide findings and limitations: Clinical and demographic metadata were provided uncurated, with the amount varying by source and participant.

Each collaborating institution followed its own protocols to collect whole blood in K2EDTA tubes. For TCRbeta analysis, collaborators shipped samples in one of three forms: frozen whole blood, isolated PBMCs, or DNA extracted from either of those sample types. Specimen: peripheral blood. The receptor was isolated from a woman aged 60-70 years with acute or convalescent COVID-19.

CDR3 reads: CAISGRTGDNEQFF. Read as DNA, the sequence is TGTGCCATCAGTGGGAGGACAGGGGACAATGAGCAGTTCTTC. The rearranged segments are TRBV10-3 and TRBJ2-1; the central 9 bases match TRBD1. Based on the germline V gene, the CDR1 and CDR2 sequences are ENHRY and SYGVKD. Trimming removed 4 bases from V and 5 bases from J; the gene matches leave 3 bases unexplained. Reading from cysteine to phenylalanine, the CDR3 counts 14 amino acids. Only the CDR3 DNA stays, 42 bases, in frame from base 1.